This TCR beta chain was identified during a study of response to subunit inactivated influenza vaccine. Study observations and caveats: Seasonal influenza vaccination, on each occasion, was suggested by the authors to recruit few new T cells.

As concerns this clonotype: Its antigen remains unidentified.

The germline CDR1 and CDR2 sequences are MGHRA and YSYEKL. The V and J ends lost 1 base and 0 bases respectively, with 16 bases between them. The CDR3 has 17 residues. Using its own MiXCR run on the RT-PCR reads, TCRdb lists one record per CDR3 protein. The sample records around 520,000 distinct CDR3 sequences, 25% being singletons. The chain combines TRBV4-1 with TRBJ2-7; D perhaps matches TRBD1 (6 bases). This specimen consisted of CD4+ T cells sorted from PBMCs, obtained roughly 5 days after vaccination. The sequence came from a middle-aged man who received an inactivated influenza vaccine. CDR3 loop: CASSQAGPRQASYEQYF. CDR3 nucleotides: TGCGCCAGCAGCCAAGCGGGGCCGAGACAGGCCTCCTACGAGCAGTACTTC.